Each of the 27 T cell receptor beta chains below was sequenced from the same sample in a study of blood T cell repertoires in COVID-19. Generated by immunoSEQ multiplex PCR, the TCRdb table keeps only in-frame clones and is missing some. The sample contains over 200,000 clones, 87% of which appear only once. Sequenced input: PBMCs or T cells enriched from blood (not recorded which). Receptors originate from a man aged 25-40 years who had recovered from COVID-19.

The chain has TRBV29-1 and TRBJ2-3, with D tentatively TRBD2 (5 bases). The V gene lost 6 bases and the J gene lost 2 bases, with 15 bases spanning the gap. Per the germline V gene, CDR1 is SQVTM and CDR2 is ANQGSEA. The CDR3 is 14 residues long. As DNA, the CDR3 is TGCAGCGTGGCGGGTCAGTACCCCACAGATACGCAGTATTTT. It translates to CSVAGQYPTDTQYF.

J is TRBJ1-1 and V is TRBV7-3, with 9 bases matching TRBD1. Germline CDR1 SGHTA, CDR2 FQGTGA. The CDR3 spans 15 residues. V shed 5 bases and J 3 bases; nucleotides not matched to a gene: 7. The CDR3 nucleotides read TGTGCCAGCAGCCCCCGGGACAGGGCAGACACTGAAGCTTTCTTT. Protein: CASSPRDRADTEAFF.

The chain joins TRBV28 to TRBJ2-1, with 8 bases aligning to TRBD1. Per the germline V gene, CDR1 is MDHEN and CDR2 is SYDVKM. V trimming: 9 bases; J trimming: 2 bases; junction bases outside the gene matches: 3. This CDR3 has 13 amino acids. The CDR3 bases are TGTGCCAGTGACAGGGGTACCTACAATGAGCAGTTCTTC. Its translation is CASDRGTYNEQFF.

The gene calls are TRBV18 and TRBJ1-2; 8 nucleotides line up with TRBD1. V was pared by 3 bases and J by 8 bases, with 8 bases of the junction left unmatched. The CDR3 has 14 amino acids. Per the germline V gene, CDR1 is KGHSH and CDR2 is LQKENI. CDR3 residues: CASSPLDRGSGYTF. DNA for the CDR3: TGTGCCAGCTCACCCCTTGACAGGGGATCAGGCTACACCTTC.

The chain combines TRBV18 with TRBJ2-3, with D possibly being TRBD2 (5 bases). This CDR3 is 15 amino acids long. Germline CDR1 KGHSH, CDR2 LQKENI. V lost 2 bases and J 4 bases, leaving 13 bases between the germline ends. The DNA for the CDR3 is TGTGCCAGCTCACCAATCCGCGGAGGTGCAGATACGCAGTATTTT. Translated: CASSPIRGGADTQYF.

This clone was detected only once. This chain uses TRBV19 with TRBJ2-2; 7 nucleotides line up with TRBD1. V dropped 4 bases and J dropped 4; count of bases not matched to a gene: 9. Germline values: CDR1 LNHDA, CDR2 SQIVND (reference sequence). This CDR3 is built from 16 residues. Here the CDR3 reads CASSTLWTGATGELFF. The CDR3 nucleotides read TGTGCCAGTAGTACCCTTTGGACAGGAGCCACCGGGGAGCTGTTTTTT.

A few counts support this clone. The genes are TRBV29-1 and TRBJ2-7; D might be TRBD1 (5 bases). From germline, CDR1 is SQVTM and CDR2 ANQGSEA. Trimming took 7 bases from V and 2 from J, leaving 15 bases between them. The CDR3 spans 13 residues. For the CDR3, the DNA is TGCAGCGCCACACAGGCGGACGCCTACGAGCAGTACTTC. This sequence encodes CSATQADAYEQYF.

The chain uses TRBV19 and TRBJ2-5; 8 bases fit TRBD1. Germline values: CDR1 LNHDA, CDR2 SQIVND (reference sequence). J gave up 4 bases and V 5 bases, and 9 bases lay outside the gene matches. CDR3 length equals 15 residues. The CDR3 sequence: CASSSQGARGETQYF. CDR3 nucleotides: TGTGCCAGTAGTTCGCAGGGGGCGCGTGGAGAGACCCAGTACTTC.

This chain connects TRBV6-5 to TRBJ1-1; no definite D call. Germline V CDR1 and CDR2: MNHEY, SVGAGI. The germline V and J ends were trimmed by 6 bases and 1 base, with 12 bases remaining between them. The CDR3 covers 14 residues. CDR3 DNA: TGTGCCAGCAGCTTGACATCTCCGAACACTGAAGCTTTCTTT. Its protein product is CASSLTSPNTEAFF.

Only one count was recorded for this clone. CDR3 residues: CASSPIGLAEYEQYF. In nucleotides, the CDR3 is TGTGCCAGCTCACCGATAGGACTAGCAGAATACGAGCAGTACTTC. This rearrangement joins TRBV18 to TRBJ2-7; TRBD2 aligns across 8 bases. Trimming at V came to 3 bases and at J to 4 bases, leaving 8 bases not matched to a gene. The CDR3 totals 15 residues. The germline CDR1 and CDR2 sequences are KGHSH and LQKENI.

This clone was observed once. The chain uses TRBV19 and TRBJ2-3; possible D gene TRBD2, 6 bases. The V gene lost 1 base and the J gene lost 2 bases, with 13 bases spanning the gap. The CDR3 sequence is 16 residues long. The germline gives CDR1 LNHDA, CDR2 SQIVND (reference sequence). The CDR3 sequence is CASSIAARTTTDTQYF. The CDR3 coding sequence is TGTGCCAGTAGTATAGCCGCTAGGACTACCACAGATACGCAGTATTTT.

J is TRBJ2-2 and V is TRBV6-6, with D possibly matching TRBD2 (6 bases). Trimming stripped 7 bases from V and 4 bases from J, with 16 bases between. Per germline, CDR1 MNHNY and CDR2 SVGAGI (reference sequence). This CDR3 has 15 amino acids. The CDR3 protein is CASNGGLLSTGELFF. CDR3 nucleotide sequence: TGTGCCAGCAACGGGGGACTGCTGAGCACCGGGGAGCTGTTTTTT.

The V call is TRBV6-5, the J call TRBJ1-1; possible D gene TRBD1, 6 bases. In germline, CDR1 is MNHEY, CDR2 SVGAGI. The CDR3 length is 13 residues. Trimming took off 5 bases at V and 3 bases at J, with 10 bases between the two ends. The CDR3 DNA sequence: TGTGCCAGCAGTACCAACAGGGACACTGAAGCTTTCTTT. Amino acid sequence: CASSTNRDTEAFF.

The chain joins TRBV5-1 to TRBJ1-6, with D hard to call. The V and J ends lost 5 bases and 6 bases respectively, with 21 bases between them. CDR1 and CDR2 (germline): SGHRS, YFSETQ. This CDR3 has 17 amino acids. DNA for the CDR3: TGCGCCAGCAGTCCATCGCGCCCAGGCTTTCCTAATTCACCCCTCCACTTT. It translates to CASSPSRPGFPNSPLHF.

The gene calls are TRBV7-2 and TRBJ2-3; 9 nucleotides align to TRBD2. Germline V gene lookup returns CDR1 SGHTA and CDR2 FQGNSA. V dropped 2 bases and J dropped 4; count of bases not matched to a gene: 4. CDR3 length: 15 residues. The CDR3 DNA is TGTGCCAGCAGCTTAATAGCGGGAGACGCAGATACGCAGTATTTT. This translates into CASSLIAGDADTQYF.

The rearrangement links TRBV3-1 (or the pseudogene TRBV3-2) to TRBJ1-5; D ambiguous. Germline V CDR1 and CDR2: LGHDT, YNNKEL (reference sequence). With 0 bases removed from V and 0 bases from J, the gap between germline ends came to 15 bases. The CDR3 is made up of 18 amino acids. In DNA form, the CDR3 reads TGTGCCAGCAGCCAAGATAGGGAGGTGGGATATAGCAATCAGCCCCAGCATTTT. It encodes CASSQDREVGYSNQPQHF.

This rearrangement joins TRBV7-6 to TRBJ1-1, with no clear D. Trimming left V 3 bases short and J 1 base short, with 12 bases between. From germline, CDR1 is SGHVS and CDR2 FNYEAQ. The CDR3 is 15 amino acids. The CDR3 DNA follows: TGTGCCAGCAGCTTCGGGATAAACTCGAACACTGAAGCTTTCTTT. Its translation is CASSFGINSNTEAFF.

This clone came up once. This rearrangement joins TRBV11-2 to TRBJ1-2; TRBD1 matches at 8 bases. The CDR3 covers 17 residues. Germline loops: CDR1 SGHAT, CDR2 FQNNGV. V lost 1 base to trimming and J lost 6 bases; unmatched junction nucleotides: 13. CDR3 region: CASSLGYLTGVVNGYTF. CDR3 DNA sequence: TGTGCCAGCAGCTTAGGATATTTGACAGGGGTAGTGAATGGCTACACCTTC.

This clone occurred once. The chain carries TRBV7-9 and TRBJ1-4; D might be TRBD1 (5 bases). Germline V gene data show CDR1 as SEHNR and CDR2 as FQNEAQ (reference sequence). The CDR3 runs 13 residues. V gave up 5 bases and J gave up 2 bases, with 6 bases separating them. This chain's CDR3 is CASSKGTNEKLFF. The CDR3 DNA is TGTGCCAGCAGCAAGGGGACTAATGAAAAACTGTTTTTT.

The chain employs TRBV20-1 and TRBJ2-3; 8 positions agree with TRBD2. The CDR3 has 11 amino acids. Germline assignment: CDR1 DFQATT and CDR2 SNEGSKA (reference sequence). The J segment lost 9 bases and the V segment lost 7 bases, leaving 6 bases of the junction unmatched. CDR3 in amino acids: CSVPAGATQYF. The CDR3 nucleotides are TGCAGTGTTCCAGCGGGGGCCACGCAGTATTTT.

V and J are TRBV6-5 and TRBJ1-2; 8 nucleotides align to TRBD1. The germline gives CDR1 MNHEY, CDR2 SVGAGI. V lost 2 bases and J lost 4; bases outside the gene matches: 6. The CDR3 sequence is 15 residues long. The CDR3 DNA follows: TGTGCCAGCAGTTACGGCGGACAGGGTGGCTATGGCTACACCTTC. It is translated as CASSYGGQGGYGYTF.

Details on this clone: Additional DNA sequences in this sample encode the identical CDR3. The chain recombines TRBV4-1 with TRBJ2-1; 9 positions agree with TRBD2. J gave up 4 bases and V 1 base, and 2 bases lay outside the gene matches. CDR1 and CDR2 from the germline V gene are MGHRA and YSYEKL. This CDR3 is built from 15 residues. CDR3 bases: TGCGCCAGCAGCCAAGTAGCGGGGGCGTACAATGAGCAGTTCTTC. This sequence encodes CASSQVAGAYNEQFF.

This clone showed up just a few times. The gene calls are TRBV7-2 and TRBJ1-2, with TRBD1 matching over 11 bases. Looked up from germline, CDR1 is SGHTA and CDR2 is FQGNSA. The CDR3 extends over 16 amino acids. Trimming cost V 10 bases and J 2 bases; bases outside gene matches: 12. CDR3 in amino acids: CATAKDRGQINYGYTF. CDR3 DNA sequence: TGTGCCACAGCGAAGGACAGGGGGCAGATAAACTATGGCTACACCTTC.

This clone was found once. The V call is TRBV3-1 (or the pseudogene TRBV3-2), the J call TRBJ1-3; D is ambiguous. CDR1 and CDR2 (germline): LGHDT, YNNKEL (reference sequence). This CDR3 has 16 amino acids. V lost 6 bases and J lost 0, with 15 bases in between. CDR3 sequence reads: CASRDRKRASGNTIYF. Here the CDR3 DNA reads TGTGCCAGCAGGGATCGGAAGAGGGCCTCTGGAAACACCATATATTTT.

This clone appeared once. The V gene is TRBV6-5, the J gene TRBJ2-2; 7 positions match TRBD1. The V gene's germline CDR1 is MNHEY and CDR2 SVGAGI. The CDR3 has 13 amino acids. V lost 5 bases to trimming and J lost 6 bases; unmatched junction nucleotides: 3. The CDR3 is CASSRQGPGELFF. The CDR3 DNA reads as TGTGCCAGCAGTCGACAGGGTCCCGGGGAGCTGTTTTTT.

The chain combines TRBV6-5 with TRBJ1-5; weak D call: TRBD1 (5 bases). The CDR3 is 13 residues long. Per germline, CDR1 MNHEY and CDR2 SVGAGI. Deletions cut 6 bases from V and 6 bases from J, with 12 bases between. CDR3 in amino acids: CASSTHGGQPQHF. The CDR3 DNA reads TGTGCCAGCAGCACTCACGGGGGTCAGCCCCAGCATTTT.

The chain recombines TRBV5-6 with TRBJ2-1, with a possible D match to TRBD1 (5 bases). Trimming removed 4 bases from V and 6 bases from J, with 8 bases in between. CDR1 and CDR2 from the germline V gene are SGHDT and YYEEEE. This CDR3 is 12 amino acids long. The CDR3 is CASSPGFNEQFF. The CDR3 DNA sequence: TGTGCCAGCAGCCCAGGGTTCAATGAGCAGTTCTTC.